This TCR beta chain was sequenced in a study of immune characterization of retroperitoneal liposarcoma. V dropped 0 bases and J dropped 8 bases, with 8 bases sitting between them. CDR3 length: 12 residues. CDR1 SGHKS and CDR2 YYEKEE come from the germline V gene (reference sequence). TCRdb used MiXCR to reprocess the PCR reads, holding one entry per CDR3 protein. This table holds approximately 7,200 distinct CDR3 sequences, about 30% found once. This sequence originates from a female donor with retroperitoneal liposarcoma. The gene calls are TRBV5-5 and TRBJ1-2; the D gene is possibly TRBD1 (6 bases). The sequenced sample was tumor tissue. The CDR3 DNA reads TGTGCCAGCAGCTTGGCCGGGGGCGGCTACACCTTC. It yields the protein CASSLAGGGYTF. Full variable domain (outside the CDR3, taken from reference TRBV5-5 and TRBJ1-2): DAGVTQSPTHLIKTRGQQVTLRCSPISGHKSVSWYQQVLGQGPQFIFQYYEKEERGRGNFPDRFSARQFPNYSSELNVNALLLGDSALYLCASSLAGGGYTFGSGTRLTVV.